The sequence of this T cell receptor (beta chain) was determined in a study of blood T cell repertoires in COVID-19. There are a few counts of this clone. Using immunoSEQ multiplex PCR, the repertoire was profiled, and TCRdb retains in-frame clones only, with some absent. The data contain some 97,000 clones, 70% to 90% of them singletons. Specimen: peripheral blood. The TCR comes from a man aged 50-60 years with active or convalescent COVID-19.

CDR3 amino acids: CASSPSGIGYEQYF. The CDR3 nucleotides read TGCGCCAGCAGTCCGAGCGGGATAGGCTACGAGCAGTACTTC. The genes are TRBV10-1 and TRBJ2-7; 7 bases match TRBD2. With V trimmed by 5 bases and J by 3 bases, 7 bases remained unmatched. Germline CDR1 WNHNN, CDR2 SYGVQD (reference sequence). This CDR3 is 14 amino acids long.